This T cell receptor beta chain was sequenced in a study of Ad26.COV2.S vaccination and SARS-CoV-2 variants. Whole-study context: Dosing was one shot or two shots 56 days apart.

This CDR3 spans 16 amino acids. V lost 4 bases, J lost 0 bases, and 12 bases lay in between. From germline, CDR1 is SEHNR and CDR2 FQNEAQ (reference sequence). As for treatment: around 19 received Ad26.COV2.S at low or high dose, single or two shots; about 5 received placebo; per-sample allocation not given. Collection of the samples took place on day 63 after the first injection of vaccine or placebo. Boston supplied an adult donor aged 18-55 years. TCRdb's copy holds only in-frame clones and misses some; the assay was immunoSEQ multiplex PCR. Seen here are 400,000 to 450,000 clones, about nine tenths observed once, and the top ten hold about 4.5%.

The sequence came from a person aged 18-65 years who received the Ad26.COV2.S COVID-19 vaccine or a placebo. Source: peripheral blood, taken in a trial of Ad26.COV2.S vaccine versus placebo. The chain carries TRBV7-9 and TRBJ2-2, with D possibly matching TRBD1 (7 bases). CDR3 residues: CASSYPRGANTGELFF. The CDR3 region has the DNA TGTGCCAGCAGCTACCCCAGGGGGGCGAACACCGGGGAGCTGTTTTTT.